This is a list of T cell receptor beta chains from one sample in a study of lymphopenia after photon versus proton radiotherapy. The assay was immunoSEQ multiplex PCR, and TCRdb's table has in-frame clones only and misses some. The sample contains approximately 13,000 clones, 82% of which appear only once. The sample here was peripheral blood, taken from a patient treated with photon-based radiotherapy. The receptors originated from a man in his fifties with gastric cancer. CDR3s leave out the opening cysteine and the closing phenylalanine or tryptophan. Each record gives: CDR3 protein, J gene, V gene.

ASSLEWGRSNTEAF | TRBJ1-1 | TRBV11-2
ASSLEALAGRETQY | TRBJ2-5 | TRBV5-5
ASSKRSGIPDTQY | TRBJ2-3 | TRBV11-2
ASSPPGQETQY | TRBJ2-5 | TRBV5-1
ASLRGGLHTEAF | TRBJ1-1 | TRBV18
ASRLARGTGTSTDTQY | TRBJ2-3 | TRBV12-2
ASSRDRGNPTSTDTQY | TRBJ2-3 | TRBV2
SASPVAEAF | TRBJ1-1 | TRBV20-1
ASSLSTRPDRQVRYT | TRBJ1-2 | TRBV7-2
ASSSDRYYEQY | TRBJ2-7 | TRBV7-2
ASSLGTGVRETQY | TRBJ2-5 | TRBV5-5
SVAQGAYEQY | TRBJ2-7 | TRBV29-1
ASSLGPNLITGELF | TRBJ2-2 | TRBV13
ASSVAYGSNQPQH | TRBJ1-5 | TRBV9
ASIPTGFYGYT | TRBJ1-2 | TRBV6-1
ASSWEDGSEGETQY | TRBJ2-5 | TRBV7-6
ASSPSKIYEQY | TRBJ2-7 | TRBV5-1
ASTTRRMNTEAF | TRBJ1-1 | TRBV6-6
ASSATGAGGEQY | TRBJ2-7 | TRBV9
ASSGGSGFEQF | TRBJ2-1 | TRBV9
ASSLARSTQPPTKF | TRBJ2-1 | TRBV5-1
ASSPRTSGGASNTDTQY | TRBJ2-3 | TRBV10-2
ASRLTVNTEAF | TRBJ1-1 | TRBV6-1
ASSDRGRPNTGELF | TRBJ2-2 | TRBV25-1
ASREQDLGNQPQH | TRBJ1-5 | TRBV2
ASSYLDRAAKNIQY | TRBJ2-4 | TRBV19
SVEDLLRGQGLYEQF | TRBJ2-1 | TRBV29-1